One sample yielded the 22 T cell receptor beta chains listed below, sequenced in a study of intratumoral heterogeneity in liver cancer. The hepatocellular carcinoma nodule was sampled at distinct, geographically separated regions. Profiling relied on immunoSEQ multiplex PCR, and the TCRdb table lists in-frame clones only, not all of them. This table has thousands of clones, 47% appearing once. This material consisted of tumor tissue, taken before any cancer treatment. These TCRs come from a man in his 70s with hepatocellular carcinoma.

The chain joins TRBV3-1 (or the pseudogene TRBV3-2) to TRBJ2-3; D not resolved. This CDR3 is built from 16 residues. Looked up from germline, CDR1 is LGHDT and CDR2 is YNNKEL (reference sequence). V lost 0 bases to trimming and J lost 2 bases, with 12 bases between them. The CDR3 sequence: CASSQDMSAHTDTQYF. CDR3 in DNA: TGTGCCAGCAGCCAAGATATGAGTGCTCACACAGATACGCAGTATTTT.

The gene calls are TRBV6-6 and TRBJ1-1; TRBD1 agrees at 10 bases. This CDR3 has 15 amino acids. The germline gives CDR1 MNHNY, CDR2 SVGAGI (reference sequence). The V segment lost 5 bases and the J segment 2 bases; nucleotides outside the gene matches: 5. The CDR3 protein is CASSRTGGGNTEAFF. The CDR3 DNA follows: TGTGCCAGCAGTCGGACAGGGGGAGGAAACACTGAAGCTTTCTTT.

The chain uses TRBV7-2 and TRBJ2-7; the D gene could be TRBD1 or TRBD2 (5 bases each). Germline CDR1 and CDR2: SGHTA and FQGNSA. This CDR3 is 15 amino acids long. Between the trimmed V and J ends, which lost 3 bases and 2 bases, there was a span of 14 bases. The CDR3 bases are TGTGCCAGCAGCTTTCAGGGACGTCCTACCTACGAGCAGTACTTC. It yields the protein CASSFQGRPTYEQYF.

This clone was seen only once. The J gene is TRBJ1-5, the V gene TRBV7-8; no definite D call. This CDR3 contains 19 residues. V was shortened by 5 bases and J by 0 bases, with 23 bases between the two germline ends. Germline-derived CDR1 and CDR2 are SGHVS and FQNEAQ. CDR3 sequence: CASSPRTTPNLISNQPQHF. The CDR3 nucleotides read TGTGCCAGCAGCCCCCGGACCACTCCTAACCTCATTAGCAATCAGCCCCAGCATTTT.

The chain carries TRBV10-3 and TRBJ1-3, with D uncertain. The CDR3 spans 13 residues. Germline V lookup: CDR1 ENHRY, CDR2 SYGVKD. V was cut by 4 bases and J by 4 bases, with 8 bases left in between. Written as DNA, the CDR3 is TGTGCCATCAGTGCCGCGCAGGGAAACACCATATATTTT. It yields the protein CAISAAQGNTIYF.

The chain links TRBV7-8 to TRBJ2-1, with TRBD2 matching over 13 bases. Germline V gene data show CDR1 as SGHVS and CDR2 as FQNEAQ. The CDR3 spans 15 residues. V dropped 5 bases and J dropped 6; count of bases not matched to a gene: 4. The chain's CDR3 is CASSPRLAGGNEQFF. As DNA, the CDR3 is TGTGCCAGCAGCCCAAGACTAGCGGGGGGCAATGAGCAGTTCTTC.

This clone was seen more than once but under ten times. V gene TRBV3-1 (or the pseudogene TRBV3-2) combines with J gene TRBJ2-5; the D call may be TRBD1 or TRBD2 (7 bases each). CDR1 and CDR2 from the germline V gene are LGHDT and YNNKEL (reference sequence). The CDR3 spans 18 residues. The V end was cut by 2 bases, the J end by 7 bases, with 26 bases between. The CDR3 protein is CASSQKGAAGRGGRTQYF. The DNA for the CDR3 is TGTGCCAGCAGCCAAAAGGGGGCTGCGGGGCGCGGGGGACGGACCCAGTACTTC.

This chain uses TRBV5-4 with TRBJ2-2; D uncertain. The CDR3 sequence is 13 residues long. CDR1 is SGHNT, CDR2 YYREEE, per germline (reference sequence). The ends were cut back, 0 bases at V and 5 bases at J, with 5 bases in the middle. CDR3 region: CASSLVGTGELFF. As DNA, the CDR3 is TGTGCCAGCAGCTTGGTTGGTACCGGGGAGCTGTTTTTT.

This sequence joins TRBV12-3 or TRBV12-4 and TRBJ1-3; D not resolved. Trimming took off 6 bases at V and 4 bases at J, with 10 bases between the two ends. This CDR3 region has 13 residues. The CDR3, as DNA: TGTGCCAGCAGACCCGACCGAGGAAACACCATATATTTT. It yields the protein CASRPDRGNTIYF.

This clone is medium-sized (0.01 to 0.1%) within its sample. The chain recombines TRBV5-1 with TRBJ1-4, with D tentatively TRBD1 (6 bases). CDR1 SGHRS and CDR2 YFSETQ come from the germline V gene. Between the trimmed V and J ends, which lost 6 bases and 8 bases, there was a span of 14 bases. CDR3 length: 13 amino acids. The CDR3 here is CASTRGVGEKLFF. CDR3 DNA sequence: TGCGCCAGCACTAGGGGGGTTGGCGAAAAACTGTTTTTT.

The V gene is TRBV9, the J gene TRBJ2-5; 7 bases align to TRBD2. The CDR3 contains 16 residues. V lost 0 bases and J lost 5; bases outside the gene matches: 10. The germline gives CDR1 SGDLS, CDR2 YYNGEE. CDR3 loop: CASSVDGGGMGETQYF. As DNA, the CDR3 is TGTGCCAGCAGCGTAGACGGGGGAGGGATGGGTGAGACCCAGTACTTC.

The chain employs TRBV7-6 and TRBJ1-1; tentative D call: TRBD1 (5 bases). Deletions cut 1 base from V and 2 bases from J, with 8 bases between. The length of the CDR3 is 14 residues. CDR1 is SGHVS and CDR2 is FNYEAQ in the germline V gene. CDR3 sequence reads: CASSLGGPNTEAFF. The CDR3 nucleotides are TGTGCCAGCAGCTTAGGGGGACCTAACACTGAAGCTTTCTTT.

The chain has TRBV7-6 and TRBJ1-5, with 9 positions matching TRBD1. CDR3 size: 16 residues. The germline V gene encodes CDR1 SGHVS and CDR2 FNYEAQ. The junction had 6 bases not matched to a gene; V was cut back by 5 bases and J by 1 base. For the CDR3, the DNA is TGTGCCAGCAGCCAGGGACAGGGATTAAGCAATCAGCCCCAGCATTTT. It yields the protein CASSQGQGLSNQPQHF.

The chain carries TRBV5-6 and TRBJ2-1; 7 nucleotides align to TRBD1. Unmatched junction bases numbered 3, after V lost 3 bases and J lost 6 bases. The CDR3 contains 13 residues. Germline V CDR1 and CDR2: SGHDT, YYEEEE. CDR3 sequence reads: CASSWGTVNEQFF. The CDR3 nucleotides are TGTGCCAGCAGCTGGGGGACAGTCAATGAGCAGTTCTTC.

The chain combines TRBV6-1 with TRBJ2-7, with 7 bases lining up with TRBD1. CDR3 length: 13 amino acids. CDR1 is MNHNS, CDR2 SASEGT, per germline. With 1 base clipped from V and 11 bases from J, the junction kept 8 bases outside the gene matches. The CDR3 DNA sequence: TGTGCCAGCAGTGAAGATATAGGACAGGCGGAGTACGTC. As protein: CASSEDIGQAEYV.

This clone is judged medium-sized. Distinct nucleotide sequences in the sample also encode this CDR3. The chain uses TRBV7-2 and TRBJ2-3, with D perhaps matching TRBD2 (7 bases). The germline V gene has CDR1 SGHTA and CDR2 FQGNSA. The CDR3 has 16 amino acids. V was clipped by 0 bases and J by 1 base, with 11 bases between them. CDR3 in amino acids: CASSLAGGRGTDTQYF. In DNA, the CDR3 is TGTGCCAGCAGCTTAGCCGGGGGGCGCGGCACAGATACGCAGTATTTT.

The chain has TRBV5-1 and TRBJ2-7, with 9 bases aligning to TRBD1. Germline V gene lookup returns CDR1 SGHRS and CDR2 YFSETQ. There are 15 residues in the CDR3. V gave up 3 bases and J gave up 3 bases; unmatched junction bases: 7. CDR3 sequence reads: CASSSLRDRDYEQYF. The CDR3 bases are TGCGCCAGCAGCTCCCTCCGGGACAGGGACTACGAGCAGTACTTC.

This clone is medium-sized by share. The chain couples TRBV13 to TRBJ1-6, with TRBD1 identical over 8 bases. V was pared by 4 bases and J by 14 bases, with 16 bases of the junction left unmatched. CDR1 and CDR2 (germline): PRHDT, FYEKMQ (reference sequence). CDR3 length equals 16 residues. The CDR3 region is CASSSKTDRDRVSLHF. In DNA, the CDR3 is TGTGCCAGCAGCTCTAAAACGGACAGGGATCGAGTATCCCTCCACTTT.

The V call is TRBV29-1, the J call TRBJ1-4, with TRBD1 as a possible D gene (5 bases). The germline V gene encodes CDR1 SQVTM and CDR2 ANQGSEA. Trimming pared 6 bases from V and 4 bases from J, leaving 12 bases between. This CDR3 comprises 13 residues. CDR3 sequence (DNA): TGCAGCGTCGGGAGGGGCTTTAATGAAAAACTGTTTTTT. It specifies CSVGRGFNEKLFF.

The chain links TRBV28 to TRBJ2-2, with 10 bases that match TRBD1. The CDR3 has 17 residues. Germline V gene data show CDR1 as MDHEN and CDR2 as SYDVKM. Trimming took 6 bases from V and 5 from J; bases not matched to a gene: 12. The CDR3 DNA reads as TGTGCCAGCAGCTTACCGGGACAGGGGTTCGGAACCGGGGAGCTGTTTTTT. Translating it yields CASSLPGQGFGTGELFF.

The chain recombines TRBV14 with TRBJ1-5; maybe TRBD1 (5 bases). V lost 0 bases and J lost 6, with 12 bases in between. The CDR3 totals 15 residues. Germline V gives CDR1 SGHDN, CDR2 FVKESK. The CDR3 spells CASSQDQRDCQPQHF. Written as DNA, the CDR3 is TGTGCCAGCAGCCAAGATCAGAGGGACTGTCAGCCCCAGCATTTT.

This clone showed up just a few times. V and J are TRBV6-1 and TRBJ2-2; D unresolved. This CDR3 is built from 14 residues. The V end was cut by 1 base, the J end by 1 base, with 4 bases between. Per germline, CDR1 MNHNS and CDR2 SASEGT. The CDR3 reads CASSEVLNTGELFF. CDR3 nucleotide sequence: TGTGCCAGCAGTGAAGTTTTGAACACCGGGGAGCTGTTTTTT.